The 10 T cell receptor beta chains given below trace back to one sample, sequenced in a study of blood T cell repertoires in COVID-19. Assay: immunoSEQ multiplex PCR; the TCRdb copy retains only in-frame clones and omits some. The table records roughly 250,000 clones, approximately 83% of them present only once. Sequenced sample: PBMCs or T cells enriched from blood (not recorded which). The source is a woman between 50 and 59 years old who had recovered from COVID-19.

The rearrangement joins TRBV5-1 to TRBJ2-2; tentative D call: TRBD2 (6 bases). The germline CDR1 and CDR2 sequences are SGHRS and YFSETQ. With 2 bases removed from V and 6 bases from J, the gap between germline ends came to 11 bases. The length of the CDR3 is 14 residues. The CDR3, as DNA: TGCGCCAGCAGCTTCGGGGGACGTTCCGGGGAGCTGTTTTTT. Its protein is CASSFGGRSGELFF. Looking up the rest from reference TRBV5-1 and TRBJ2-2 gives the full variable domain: KAGVTQTPRYLIKTRGQQVTLSCSPISGHRSVSWYQQTPGQGLQFLFEYFSETQRNKGNFPGRFSGRQFSNSRSEMNVSTLELGDSALYLCASSFGGRSGELFFGEGSRLTVL.

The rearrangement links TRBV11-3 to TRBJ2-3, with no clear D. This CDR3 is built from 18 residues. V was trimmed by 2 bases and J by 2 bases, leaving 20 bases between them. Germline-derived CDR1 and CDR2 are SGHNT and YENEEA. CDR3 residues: CASSLWSARLRSTDTQYF. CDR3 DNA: TGTGCCAGCAGCTTATGGTCGGCTAGACTCCGCTCCACAGATACGCAGTATTTT. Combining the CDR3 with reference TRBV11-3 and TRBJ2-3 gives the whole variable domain EAGVVQSPRYKIIEKKQPVAFWCNPISGHNTLYWYLQNLGQGPELLIRYENEEAVDDSQLPKDRFSAERLKGVDSTLKIQPAELGDSAVYLCASSLWSARLRSTDTQYFGPGTRLTVL.

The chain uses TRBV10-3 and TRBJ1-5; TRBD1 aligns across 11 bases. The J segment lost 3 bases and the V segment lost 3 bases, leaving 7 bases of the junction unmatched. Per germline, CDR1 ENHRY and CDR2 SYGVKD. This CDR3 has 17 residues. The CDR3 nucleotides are TGTGCCATCAGTGACCCTAGGACAGGGGGCTACAATCAGCCCCAGCATTTT. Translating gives CAISDPRTGGYNQPQHF.

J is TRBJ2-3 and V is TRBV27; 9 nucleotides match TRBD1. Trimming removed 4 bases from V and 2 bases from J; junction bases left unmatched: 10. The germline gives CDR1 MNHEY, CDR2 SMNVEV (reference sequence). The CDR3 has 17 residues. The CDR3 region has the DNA TGTGCCAGCAGTTCAGGACAGGGGTGGTGGAACACAGATACGCAGTATTTT. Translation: CASSSGQGWWNTDTQYF.

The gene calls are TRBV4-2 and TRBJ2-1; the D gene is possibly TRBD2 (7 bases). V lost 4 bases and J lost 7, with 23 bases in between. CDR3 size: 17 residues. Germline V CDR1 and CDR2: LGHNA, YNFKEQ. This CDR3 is CASSRGEGGPSGNEQFF. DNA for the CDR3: TGTGCCAGCAGCCGAGGCGAGGGGGGGCCGAGCGGAAATGAGCAGTTCTTC.

The CDR3 here is CASSFYPLSGYTF. The CDR3 DNA follows: TGTGCCAGCAGCTTTTATCCGCTATCGGGCTACACCTTC. The chain couples TRBV5-6 to TRBJ1-2; D is uncertain. The CDR3 is 13 residues long. Germline CDR1 and CDR2: SGHDT and YYEEEE. Deletions cut 2 bases from V and 8 bases from J, with 13 bases between.

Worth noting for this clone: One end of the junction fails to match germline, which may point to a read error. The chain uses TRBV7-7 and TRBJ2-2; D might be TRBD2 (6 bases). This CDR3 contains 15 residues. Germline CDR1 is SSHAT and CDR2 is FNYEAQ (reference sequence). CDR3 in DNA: TGTGCTAGCAGCCCACTTAGCGGAGCCACCGGGGAGCTGTTTTTT. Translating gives CASSPLSGATGELFF.

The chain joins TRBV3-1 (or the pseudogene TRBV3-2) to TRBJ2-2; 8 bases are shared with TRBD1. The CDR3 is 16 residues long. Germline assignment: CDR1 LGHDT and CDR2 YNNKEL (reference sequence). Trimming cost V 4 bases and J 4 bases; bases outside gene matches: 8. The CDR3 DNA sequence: TGTGCCAGCAGCCTCTGGACAGGGATACTCACCGGGGAGCTGTTTTTT. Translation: CASSLWTGILTGELFF.

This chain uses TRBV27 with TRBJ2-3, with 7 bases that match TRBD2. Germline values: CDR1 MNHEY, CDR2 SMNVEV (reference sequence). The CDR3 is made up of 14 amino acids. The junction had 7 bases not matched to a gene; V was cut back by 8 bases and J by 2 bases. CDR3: CASGDRDYTDTQYF. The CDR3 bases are TGTGCCAGCGGAGACCGGGACTACACAGATACGCAGTATTTT.

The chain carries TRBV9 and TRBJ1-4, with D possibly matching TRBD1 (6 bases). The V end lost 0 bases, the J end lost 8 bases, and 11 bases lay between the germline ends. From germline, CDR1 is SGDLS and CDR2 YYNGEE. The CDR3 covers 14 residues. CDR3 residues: CASSVGGLGEKLFF. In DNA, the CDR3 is TGTGCCAGCAGCGTAGGGGGGCTTGGCGAAAAACTGTTTTTT. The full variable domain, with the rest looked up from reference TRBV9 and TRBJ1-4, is DSGVTQTPKHLITATGQRVTLRCSPRSGDLSVYWYQQSLDQGLQFLIQYYNGEERAKGNILERFSAQQFPDLHSELNLSSLELGDSALYFCASSVGGLGEKLFFGSGTQLSVL.